Following are 27 T cell receptor beta chains from one sample sequenced in a study of Graves' ophthalmopathy and Graves' hyperthyroidism. Amplifying from RNA transcripts, the study obtained TCR beta CDR3 regions. First-round RT-PCR employed HTBI primers, with a second-round multiplex PCR after it. TCRdb recomputed calls from the multiplex PCR reads with MiXCR, one row per CDR3 protein. The sample holds 350,000 or so distinct CDR3 sequences; roughly 15% are singletons and the top ten take 10% to 15%. The sample was peripheral blood. The receptors come from an adult man with Graves' ophthalmopathy.

Concerning this clonotype itself: With a much larger clone just one base away, this may be a read error. The chain joins TRBV11-3 to TRBJ2-6; D gene unclear. Looked up from germline, CDR1 is SGHNT and CDR2 is YENEEA. The V gene lost 1 base and the J gene lost 0 bases, with 19 bases spanning the gap. CDR3 length: 20 amino acids. In nucleotides, the CDR3 is TGTGCCAGCAGCTTAGGAATTTTCTCCCGGAGACACTCTGGGGCCAACGTCCTGACTTTC. Its translation is CASSLGIFSRRHSGANVLTF.

The chain couples TRBV12-3 or TRBV12-4 to TRBJ2-6, with D possibly matching TRBD1 (6 bases). This CDR3 has 14 amino acids. Deletions cut 10 bases from V and 3 bases from J, with 13 bases between. In DNA, the CDR3 is TGTGCCACAGTACAGGGAAGTGGGGCCAACGTCCTGACTTTC. Protein product: CATVQGSGANVLTF.

This clonotype has ten or more counts. The J gene is TRBJ2-7, the V gene TRBV6-1, with 11 bases aligning to TRBD2. Germline loops: CDR1 MNHNS, CDR2 SASEGT. The CDR3 is 15 residues long. V shed 8 bases, J shed 1 base, and the junction held 7 bases outside the gene matches. The CDR3 DNA reads TGTGCCAGCGGCCCAACTAGCGGGGGATCCTACGAGCAGTACTTC. Translated: CASGPTSGGSYEQYF.

This clonotype came up many times. This chain uses TRBV30 with TRBJ2-7; D unclear. The CDR3 covers 14 residues. Germline V CDR1 and CDR2: GTSNPN, SVGIG (reference sequence). V gave up 2 bases and J gave up 4 bases, with 15 bases separating them. This CDR3 is CAWSLKGGLYEQYF. The DNA of the CDR3 is TGTGCCTGGAGTCTGAAGGGTGGTTTATACGAGCAGTACTTC.

This clonotype was seen at least ten times. An end of the junction differs from the germline gene, which may be a read error. The chain joins TRBV2 to TRBJ2-5, with D possibly called TRBD1 or TRBD2 (5 bases each). Germline V gives CDR1 SNHLY, CDR2 FYNNEI. The CDR3 runs to 15 residues. The CDR3 DNA reads as TGTGCCAGCAACGAGAGGGGCCCAACAAGAGAGCCCCAGTACTTC. It is translated as CASNERGPTREPQYF.

This clonotype was recorded many times. The rearrangement uses TRBV12-3 or TRBV12-4 and TRBJ1-1; 7 bases fit TRBD1. V was pared by 1 base and J by 4 bases, with 3 bases of the junction left unmatched. CDR3 length: 14 residues. The CDR3 loop reads CASSLGQGLTEAFF. In DNA form, the CDR3 reads TGTGCCAGCAGTTTAGGACAGGGCCTCACTGAAGCTTTCTTT.

This clonotype was seen ten or more times. This chain connects TRBV10-3 to TRBJ1-2; TRBD1 aligns across 10 bases. The CDR3 has 14 amino acids. The germline CDR1 and CDR2 sequences are ENHRY and SYGVKD. The V segment lost 2 bases and the J segment 6 bases; nucleotides outside the gene matches: 3. The CDR3 is CAISEATGGNGYTF. The CDR3 DNA sequence: TGTGCCATCAGTGAGGCGACAGGGGGCAATGGCTACACCTTC.

V and J are TRBV20-1 and TRBJ1-5; 7 bases fit TRBD1. CDR3 length equals 12 residues. With V trimmed by 7 bases and J by 5 bases, 5 bases remained unmatched. The germline gives CDR1 DFQATT, CDR2 SNEGSKA (reference sequence). The CDR3 nucleotides read TGCAGTGTTGAGCAGGGGGATCAGCCCCAGCATTTT. Residues: CSVEQGDQPQHF.

The table lists this clonotype with many counts. A much larger clone lies a single base off, so this may be a read error. V is TRBV10-2 and J is TRBJ1-3, with TRBD1 matching 8 bases. This CDR3 is 15 amino acids long. CDR1 and CDR2 from the germline V gene are WSHSY and SAAADI. Unmatched junction bases numbered 5, after V lost 7 bases and J lost 0 bases. CDR3 region: CASKTGADSGNTIYF. For the CDR3, the DNA is TGCGCCAGCAAGACAGGGGCTGACTCTGGAAACACCATATATTTT.

This clonotype was seen repeatedly, ten times or more. The chain couples TRBV20-1 to TRBJ2-7, with D unclear. Germline-derived CDR1 and CDR2 are DFQATT and SNEGSKA (reference sequence). V lost 3 bases and J 2 bases, leaving 11 bases between the germline ends. The CDR3 has 13 amino acids. The CDR3 here is CSASLGNAYEQYF. The CDR3 DNA reads as TGCAGTGCTAGTTTAGGAAATGCCTACGAGCAGTACTTC.

In its sample, this clonotype was seen many times. This rearrangement joins TRBV13 to TRBJ1-3, with D perhaps matching TRBD1 (5 bases). Trimming shortened V by 6 bases and J by 6 bases, and 15 bases separated the two germline ends. The CDR3 length is 14 residues. CDR1 is PRHDT and CDR2 is FYEKMQ in the germline V gene (reference sequence). The CDR3 coding sequence is TGTGCCAGCAGTGGGGGTCGAGGGCCAAACACCATATATTTT. This gives the protein CASSGGRGPNTIYF.

This clonotype was detected ten times or more. The chain couples TRBV2 to TRBJ1-6; possibly TRBD1 for D (6 bases). The CDR3 extends over 13 amino acids. CDR1 and CDR2 from the germline V gene are SNHLY and FYNNEI. Trimming removed 7 bases at V and 7 bases at J, with 11 bases between. The CDR3 DNA reads as TGTGCCAGCAAGGGGGGGAACAATTCACCCCTCCACTTT. Translation gives CASKGGNNSPLHF. Combining the CDR3 with reference TRBV2 and TRBJ1-6 gives the whole variable domain EPEVTQTPSHQVTQMGQEVILRCVPISNHLYFYWYRQILGQKVEFLVSFYNNEISEKSEIFDDQFSVERPDGSNFTLKIRSTKLEDSAMYFCASKGGNNSPLHFGNGTRLTVT.

This clonotype was observed a few times. A much bigger clone sits one base away, suggesting this may be a read error. The chain couples TRBV6-5 to TRBJ2-7; D is perhaps TRBD1 (6 bases). This CDR3 comprises 15 residues. Per germline, CDR1 MNHEY and CDR2 SVGAGI. The CDR3: CVSSYSHQQGYEQYF. In DNA form, the CDR3 reads TGTGTCAGCAGTTACTCGCATCAACAGGGCTACGAGCAGTACTTC.

This clonotype came up many times. V gene TRBV20-1 combines with J gene TRBJ1-1, with a weak D call TRBD1 (5 bases). Looked up from germline, CDR1 is DFQATT and CDR2 is SNEGSKA (reference sequence). The length of the CDR3 is 11 residues. The ends were cut back, 3 bases at V and 11 bases at J, with 13 bases in the middle. CDR3 DNA: TGCAGTGCTAGTGGGGGAGCTGTGGCTTTCTTT. It specifies CSASGGAVAFF.

This clonotype was recorded many times. The V and J genes are TRBV6-5 and TRBJ2-5; a weak D match, TRBD1 (5 bases). Trimming stripped 4 bases from V and 1 base from J, with 10 bases between. Looked up from germline, CDR1 is MNHEY and CDR2 is SVGAGI. The CDR3 is 14 residues long. CDR3 in DNA: TGTGCCAGCAGTTTCCAGGGTATCCAAGAGACCCAGTACTTC. This sequence encodes CASSFQGIQETQYF.

This clonotype has ten or more counts. A read error may be the cause here, since a much bigger clone is one base away. The chain combines TRBV30 with TRBJ1-1; no definite D call. CDR1 and CDR2 (germline): GTSNPN, SVGIG (reference sequence). The CDR3 runs to 13 residues. The CDR3 nucleotides are TGTGCCTGGACCGCCGCCCTGAACACTGAAGCTCTCTTT. Its translation: CAWTAALNTEALF.

This clonotype showed up many times. This chain links TRBV11-3 with TRBJ2-5; tentatively, D is TRBD2 (6 bases). This CDR3 has 15 residues. Germline CDR1 reads SGHNT; CDR2 reads YENEEA. The V end was cut by 5 bases, the J end by 4 bases, with 17 bases between. The CDR3 here is CASSREGGGAETQYF. In nucleotides, the CDR3 is TGTGCCAGCAGCCGAGAAGGAGGAGGGGCAGAGACCCAGTACTTC.

J is TRBJ1-2 and V is TRBV2; no reliable D call. Trimming shortened V by 10 bases and J by 0 bases, and 15 bases separated the two germline ends. CDR1 and CDR2 from the germline V gene are SNHLY and FYNNEI. The CDR3 sequence is 14 residues long. CDR3 sequence: CATLSTTSNYGYTF. CDR3 DNA sequence: TGTGCCACGTTATCCACAACCTCTAACTATGGCTACACCTTC.

This clonotype was detected many times. The V and J genes are TRBV3-1 and TRBJ1-1; TRBD1 is a possible D gene (5 bases). The CDR3 length is 15 residues. Trimming took off 3 bases at V and 0 bases at J, with 11 bases between the two ends. CDR1 and CDR2 (germline): LGHDT, YNNKEL (reference sequence). The DNA for the CDR3 is TGTGCCAGCAGCCATCAGGGCTTCATGAACACTGAAGCTTTCTTT. Its translation is CASSHQGFMNTEAFF.

This clonotype was detected ten times or more. The rearrangement links TRBV29-1 to TRBJ2-7, with D tentatively TRBD1 or TRBD2 (6 bases each). CDR1 SQVTM and CDR2 ANQGSEA come from the germline V gene. The V gene lost 2 bases and the J gene lost 2 bases, with 13 bases spanning the gap. The CDR3 totals 14 residues. CDR3 sequence reads: CSVESRGRPYEQYF. CDR3 sequence (DNA): TGCAGCGTTGAATCCCGGGGGCGCCCCTACGAGCAGTACTTC.

This clonotype was counted many times. The V and J genes are TRBV6-2 or TRBV6-3 and TRBJ2-5, with D perhaps TRBD1 or TRBD2 (6 bases each). CDR1 is MNHEY and CDR2 is SVGEGT in the germline V gene. Trimming stripped 6 bases from V and 1 base from J, with 15 bases between. There are 15 residues in the CDR3. The CDR3: CASSAGGAPQETQYF. CDR3 in DNA: TGTGCCAGCAGCGCCGGGGGCGCCCCCCAAGAGACCCAGTACTTC.

This clonotype showed up many times. The chain combines TRBV12-3 or TRBV12-4 with TRBJ1-3; 7 bases fit TRBD1. The V segment lost 6 bases and the J segment 2 bases; nucleotides outside the gene matches: 13. The CDR3 consists of 17 residues. The CDR3 sequence is CASSYDKGGQAGNTIYF. CDR3 bases: TGTGCCAGCAGCTATGACAAGGGAGGACAGGCTGGAAACACCATATATTTT.

This sequence joins TRBV9 and TRBJ2-7, with 12 bases aligning to TRBD2. The CDR3 length is 18 residues. From germline, CDR1 is SGDLS and CDR2 YYNGEE. V lost 3 bases and J lost 5; bases outside the gene matches: 15. The CDR3 reads CASSARELAGGRAHEQYF. As DNA, the CDR3 is TGTGCCAGCAGCGCTCGCGAACTAGCGGGGGGAAGGGCCCACGAGCAGTACTTC. The full variable domain, rest sourced from reference TRBV9 and TRBJ2-7, is DSGVTQTPKHLITATGQRVTLRCSPRSGDLSVYWYQQSLDQGLQFLIQYYNGEERAKGNILERFSAQQFPDLHSELNLSSLELGDSALYFCASSARELAGGRAHEQYFGPGTRLTVT.

This clonotype has a count of ten or more. This rearrangement joins TRBV2 to TRBJ2-2; TRBD1 agrees at 9 bases. The CDR3 is made up of 15 amino acids. Germline V gene sequence: CDR1 SNHLY, CDR2 FYNNEI. The J segment lost 3 bases and the V segment lost 9 bases, leaving 8 bases of the junction unmatched. In DNA form, the CDR3 reads TGTGCCAGTACCGCCGGGACAGGGCACACCGGGGAGCTGTTTTTT. It specifies CASTAGTGHTGELFF.

In this sample, this clonotype turned up many times. The chain combines TRBV6-5 with TRBJ1-1, with D possibly being TRBD1 (5 bases). CDR1 is MNHEY, CDR2 SVGAGI, per germline. Trimming left V 6 bases short and J 4 bases short, with 15 bases between. CDR3 size: 14 residues. The CDR3 coding sequence is TGTGCCAGCAGGATACAGGTCGAGGGCACTGAAGCTTTCTTT. This sequence encodes CASRIQVEGTEAFF.

This clonotype was picked up many times. Sequence at one end of the junction differs from germline and may be a read error. CDR3 protein: CASSEALANTGELFF. The CDR3 DNA sequence: TGTGCCAGCAGTGAAGCGCTGGCGAATACCGGGGAGCTGTTTTTT. The rearrangement joins TRBV2 to TRBJ2-2; no reliable D call. The CDR3 spans 15 residues. Germline V CDR1 and CDR2: SNHLY, FYNNEI.

This clonotype was detected many times. The chain joins TRBV5-1 to TRBJ2-7, with 8 bases matching TRBD2. The CDR3 runs to 14 residues. Germline V gene lookup returns CDR1 SGHRS and CDR2 YFSETQ. Germline trimming cut 2 bases from V and 5 bases from J; bases unmatched to any gene: 6. The CDR3 DNA reads as TGCGCCAGCAGCTTCCGAGCGGGAGCTAACGAGCAGTACTTC. The encoded protein is CASSFRAGANEQYF.